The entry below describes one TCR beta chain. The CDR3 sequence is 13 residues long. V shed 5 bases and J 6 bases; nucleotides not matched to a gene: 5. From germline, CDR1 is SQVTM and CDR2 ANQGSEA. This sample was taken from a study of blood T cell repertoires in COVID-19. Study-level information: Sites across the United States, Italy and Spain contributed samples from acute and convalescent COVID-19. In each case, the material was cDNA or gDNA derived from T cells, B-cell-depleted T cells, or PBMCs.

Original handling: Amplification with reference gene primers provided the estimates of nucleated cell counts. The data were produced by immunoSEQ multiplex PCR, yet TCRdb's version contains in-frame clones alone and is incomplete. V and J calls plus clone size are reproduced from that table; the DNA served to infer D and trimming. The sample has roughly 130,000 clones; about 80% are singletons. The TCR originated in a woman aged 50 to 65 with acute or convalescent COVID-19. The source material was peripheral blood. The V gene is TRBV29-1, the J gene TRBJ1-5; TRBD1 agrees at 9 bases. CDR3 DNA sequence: TGCAGCGTTTCACAGGGGGCGGGTCAGCCCCAGCATTTT. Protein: CSVSQGAGQPQHF. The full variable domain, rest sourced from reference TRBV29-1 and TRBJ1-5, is SAVISQKPSRDICQRGTSLTIQCQVDSQVTMMFWYRQQPGQSLTLIATANQGSEATYESGFVIDKFPISRPNLTFSTLTVSNMSPEDSSIYLCSVSQGAGQPQHFGDGTRLSIL.